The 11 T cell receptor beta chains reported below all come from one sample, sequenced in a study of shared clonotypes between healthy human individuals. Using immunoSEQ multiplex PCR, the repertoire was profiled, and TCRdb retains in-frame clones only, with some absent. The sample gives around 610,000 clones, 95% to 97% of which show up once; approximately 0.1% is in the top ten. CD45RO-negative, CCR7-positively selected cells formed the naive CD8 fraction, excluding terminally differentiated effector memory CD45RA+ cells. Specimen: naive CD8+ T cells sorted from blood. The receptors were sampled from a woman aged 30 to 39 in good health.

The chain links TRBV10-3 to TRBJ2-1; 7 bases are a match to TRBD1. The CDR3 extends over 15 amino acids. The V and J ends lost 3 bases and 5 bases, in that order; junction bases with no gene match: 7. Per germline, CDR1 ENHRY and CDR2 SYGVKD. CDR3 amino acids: CAISDVQGFDNEQFF. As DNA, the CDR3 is TGTGCCATCAGTGACGTACAGGGGTTCGACAATGAGCAGTTCTTC.

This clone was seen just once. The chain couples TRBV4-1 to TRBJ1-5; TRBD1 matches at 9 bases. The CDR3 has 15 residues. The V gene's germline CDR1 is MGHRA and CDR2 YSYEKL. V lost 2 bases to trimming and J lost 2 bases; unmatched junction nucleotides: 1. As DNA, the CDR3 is TGCGCCAGCAGCCAAACAGGGGGCGGCAATCAGCCCCAGCATTTT. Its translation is CASSQTGGGNQPQHF.

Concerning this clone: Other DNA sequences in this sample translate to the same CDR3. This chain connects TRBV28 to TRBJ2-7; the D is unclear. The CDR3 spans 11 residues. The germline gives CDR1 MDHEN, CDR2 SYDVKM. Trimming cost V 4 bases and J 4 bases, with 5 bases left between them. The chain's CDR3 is CASSSPYEQYF. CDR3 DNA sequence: TGTGCCAGCAGTTCCCCTTACGAGCAGTACTTC. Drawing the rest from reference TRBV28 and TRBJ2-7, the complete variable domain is DVKVTQSSRYLVKRTGEKVFLECVQDMDHENMFWYRQDPGLGLRLIYFSYDVKMKEKGDIPEGYSVSREKKERFSLILESASTNQTSMYLCASSSPYEQYFGPGTRLTVT.

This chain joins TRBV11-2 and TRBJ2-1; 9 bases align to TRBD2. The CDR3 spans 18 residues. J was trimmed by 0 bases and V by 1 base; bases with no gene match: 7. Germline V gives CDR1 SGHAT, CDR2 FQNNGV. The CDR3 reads CASSLGLAASSSYNEQFF. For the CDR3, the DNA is TGTGCCAGCAGCTTAGGACTAGCGGCCAGCAGCTCCTACAATGAGCAGTTCTTC.

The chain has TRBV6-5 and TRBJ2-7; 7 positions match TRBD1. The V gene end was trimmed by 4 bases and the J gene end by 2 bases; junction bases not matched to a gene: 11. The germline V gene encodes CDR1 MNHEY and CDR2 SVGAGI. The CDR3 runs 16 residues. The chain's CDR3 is CASSWGDRESPYEQYF. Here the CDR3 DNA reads TGTGCCAGCAGTTGGGGTGACAGGGAATCGCCCTACGAGCAGTACTTC.

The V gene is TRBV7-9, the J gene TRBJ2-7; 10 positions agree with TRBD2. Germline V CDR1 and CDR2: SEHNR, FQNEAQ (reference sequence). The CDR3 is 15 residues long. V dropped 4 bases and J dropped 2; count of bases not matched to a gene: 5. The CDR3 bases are TGTGCCAGCAGCTCCGAGCGGGAGGGGACCTACGAGCAGTACTTC. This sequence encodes CASSSEREGTYEQYF.

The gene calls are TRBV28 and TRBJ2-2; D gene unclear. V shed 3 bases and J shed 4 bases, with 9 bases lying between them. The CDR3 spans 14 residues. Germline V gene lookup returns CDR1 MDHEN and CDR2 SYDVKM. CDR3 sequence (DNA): TGTGCCAGCAGTTTTTCAATGACCACCGGGGAGCTGTTTTTT. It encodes CASSFSMTTGELFF.

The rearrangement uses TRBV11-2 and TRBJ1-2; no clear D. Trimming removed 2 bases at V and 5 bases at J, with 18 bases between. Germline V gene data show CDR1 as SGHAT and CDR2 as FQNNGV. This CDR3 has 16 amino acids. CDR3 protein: CASSLTPSGSKYGYTF. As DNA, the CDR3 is TGTGCCAGCAGCTTAACTCCGTCCGGCAGTAAATATGGCTACACCTTC.

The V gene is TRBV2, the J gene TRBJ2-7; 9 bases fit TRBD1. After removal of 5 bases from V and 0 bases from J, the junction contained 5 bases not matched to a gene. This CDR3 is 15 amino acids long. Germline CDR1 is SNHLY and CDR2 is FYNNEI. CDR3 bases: TGTGCCAGCAGTTCCCGGGACAGGGCCTCCTACGAGCAGTACTTC. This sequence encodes CASSSRDRASYEQYF.

The DNA for the CDR3 is TGTGCCAGCAGCGAGGGGACCGCCTACGAGCAGTACTTC. Translating it yields CASSEGTAYEQYF. The chain has TRBV11-2 and TRBJ2-7; D tentatively reads TRBD1 or TRBD2 (5 bases each). The ends were cut back, 5 bases at V and 2 bases at J, with 10 bases in the middle. Germline V gene sequence: CDR1 SGHAT, CDR2 FQNNGV. CDR3 size: 13 residues. The complete variable domain, with remaining parts taken from reference TRBV11-2 and TRBJ2-7, reads EAGVAQSPRYKIIEKRQSVAFWCNPISGHATLYWYQQILGQGPKLLIQFQNNGVVDDSQLPKDRFSAERLKGVDSTLKIQPAKLEDSAVYLCASSEGTAYEQYFGPGTRLTVT.

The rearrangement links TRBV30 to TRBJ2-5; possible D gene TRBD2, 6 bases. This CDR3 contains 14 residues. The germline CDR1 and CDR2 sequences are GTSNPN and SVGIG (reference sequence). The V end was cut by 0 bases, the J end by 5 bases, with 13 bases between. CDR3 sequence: CAWSVGSGRETQYF. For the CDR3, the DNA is TGTGCCTGGAGTGTAGGATCGGGGAGGGAGACCCAGTACTTC.